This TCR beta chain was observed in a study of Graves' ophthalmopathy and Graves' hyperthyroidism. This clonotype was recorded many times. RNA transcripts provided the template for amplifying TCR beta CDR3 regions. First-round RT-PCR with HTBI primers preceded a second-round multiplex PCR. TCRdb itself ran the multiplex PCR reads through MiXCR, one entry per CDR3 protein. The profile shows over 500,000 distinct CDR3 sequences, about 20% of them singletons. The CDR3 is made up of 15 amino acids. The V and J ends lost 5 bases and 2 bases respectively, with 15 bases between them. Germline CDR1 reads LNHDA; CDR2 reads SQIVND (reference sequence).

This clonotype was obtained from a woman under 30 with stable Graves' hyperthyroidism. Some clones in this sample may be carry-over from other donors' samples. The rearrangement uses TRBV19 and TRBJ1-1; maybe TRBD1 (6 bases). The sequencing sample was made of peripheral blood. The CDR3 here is CASSSTGTPNTEAFF. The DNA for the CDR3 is TGTGCCAGTAGTTCAACCGGGACACCTAACACTGAAGCTTTCTTT.